The clone carrying this TCR beta chain showed up just a few times. Its specificity is not known. V was clipped by 3 bases and J by 4 bases, with 12 bases between them. The CDR3 extends over 15 amino acids. This specimen belongs to a study of T cells in Graves' hyperthyroidism and ophthalmopathy. Researchers amplified the TCR beta CDR3 regions from RNA transcripts. The TCR CDR3 was amplified in a first-round RT-PCR using the HTBI primer set. From the multiplex PCR reads, TCRdb called clonotypes with MiXCR, one entry per CDR3 protein. The sample shows some 180,000 distinct CDR3 sequences, less than 20% of them seen only once. Study results and limitations: Expanded thyroid clonotypes (above 0.001) were mostly also found in blood.

Recently diagnosed hyperthyroidism of less than 2 months' duration affected patients aged 18 to 65. The source of this sequence is a woman in her 50s with Graves' hyperthyroidism. The chain joins TRBV12-3 or TRBV12-4 to TRBJ2-2; D is possibly TRBD1 (5 bases). The sample consisted of blood. CDR3 in amino acids: CASSLRTGPTGELFF. In nucleotides, the CDR3 is TGTGCCAGCAGTTTGCGAACAGGACCCACCGGGGAGCTGTTTTTT.